This T cell receptor (beta chain) was documented in a study of tumor and adjacent non-tumor tissue in lung cancer. Study-level background: Aged roughly 31 to 85 years, patients included roughly ten men and 5 women with stage I to III disease. Study-level findings and limits: Tumor tissue had significantly higher TCR diversity than normal lung.

On this clonotype: As yet, its antigen is unknown.

Germline V CDR1 and CDR2: DFQATT, SNEGSKA (reference sequence). The CDR3 totals 14 residues. V was clipped by 5 bases and J by 7 bases; unmatched bases: 11. Three rounds of nested PCR, following a modified ARM-PCR protocol, produced the TCRbeta library. TCRdb passed the multiplex PCR reads through MiXCR, listing each CDR3 protein once. The data contain 110,000 or so distinct CDR3 sequences, roughly 77% of them singletons. The template was RNA from unsorted bulk tissue. The receptor was isolated from a woman aged 55-70 years with non-small cell lung cancer. The sequencing input was lung tumor tissue. The chain has TRBV20-1 and TRBJ2-1; 7 bases fit TRBD2. The CDR3 DNA reads TGCAGTGCTCCCCAGGGAGGGAGGAGGAATGAGCAGTTCTTC. This encodes CSAPQGGRRNEQFF.